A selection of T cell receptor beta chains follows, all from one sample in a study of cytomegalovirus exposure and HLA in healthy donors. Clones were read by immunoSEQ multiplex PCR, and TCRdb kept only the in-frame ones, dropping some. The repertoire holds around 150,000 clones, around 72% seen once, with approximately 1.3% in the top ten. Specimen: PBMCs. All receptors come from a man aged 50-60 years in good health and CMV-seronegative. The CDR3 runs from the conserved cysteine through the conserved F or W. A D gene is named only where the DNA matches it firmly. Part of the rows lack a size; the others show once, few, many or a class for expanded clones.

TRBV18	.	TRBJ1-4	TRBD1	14	TGTGCCAGCTCATCAGACAGGGAAGGTGAAAAACTGTTTTTT	CASSSDREGEKLFF
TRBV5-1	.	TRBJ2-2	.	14	TGCGCCAGCAGCTTGGTGTATAACACCGGGGAGCTGTTTTTT	CASSLVYNTGELFF
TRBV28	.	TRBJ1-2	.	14	TGTGCCAGCAGTTCCACTACAGGGAACTATGGCTACACCTTC	CASSSTTGNYGYTF
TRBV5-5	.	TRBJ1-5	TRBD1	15	TGTGCCAGCAGCTTGGGGACAGGGGGCGGACAGCCCCAGCATTTT	CASSLGTGGGQPQHF
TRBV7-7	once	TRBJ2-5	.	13	TGTGCCAGCAGCTTTCAGTGGGCGGAGACCCAGTACTTC	CASSFQWAETQYF
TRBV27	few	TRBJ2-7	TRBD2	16	TGTGCCAGCAGTTTGAGGGCTGGGAGGGGAACCTACGAGCAGTACTTC	CASSLRAGRGTYEQYF
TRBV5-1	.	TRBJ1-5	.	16	TGCGCCAGCAGCTGGGGGGGGACGGATGACAATCAGCCCCAGCATTTT	CASSWGGTDDNQPQHF
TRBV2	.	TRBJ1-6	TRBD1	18	TGTGCCAGCGATCTGGGTGTTGTAAGGACAGGGGGGAATTCACCCCTCCACTTT	CASDLGVVRTGGNSPLHF
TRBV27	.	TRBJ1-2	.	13	TGTGCCAGCAGTTTATCGAGAGGTTATGGCTACACCTTC	CASSLSRGYGYTF
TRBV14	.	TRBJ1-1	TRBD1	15	TGTGCCAGCAGCCAAACGAGGGGGCGCGTCACTGAAGCTTTCTTT	CASSQTRGRVTEAFF
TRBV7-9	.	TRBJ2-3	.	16	TGTGCCAGCAGCGAAAGACAGGGTGGGAGGACAGATACGCAGTATTTT	CASSERQGGRTDTQYF
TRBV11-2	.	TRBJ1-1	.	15	TGTGCCAGCAGCCCCCTAGGTGGGGGGAGGACTGAAGCTTTCTTT	CASSPLGGGRTEAFF
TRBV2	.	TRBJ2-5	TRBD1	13	TGTGCCTGCCGACAGGGGGCCTTAGAGACCCAGTACTTC	CACRQGALETQYF
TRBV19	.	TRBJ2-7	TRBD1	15	TGTGCCAGTAGTAATCCGGGACAGGTGCTCTACGAGCAGTACTTC	CASSNPGQVLYEQYF
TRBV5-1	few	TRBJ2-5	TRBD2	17	TGCGCCACCAGAGCCCAGCGGGGGGGCCCGTTAGGAGAGACCCAGTACTTC	CATRAQRGGPLGETQYF
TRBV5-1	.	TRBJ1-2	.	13	TGCGCCAGCAGCTTGGAGGGGGAAGTTGGCTACACCTTC	CASSLEGEVGYTF
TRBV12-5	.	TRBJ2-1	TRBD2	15	TGTGCTAGTGGCCCCCCTAGCGGGGCCTACAATGAGCAGTTCTTC	CASGPPSGAYNEQFF
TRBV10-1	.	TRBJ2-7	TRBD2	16	TGCGCCAGGAATATACGGGCTAGCGGGGTAAACTACGAGCAGTACTTC	CARNIRASGVNYEQYF
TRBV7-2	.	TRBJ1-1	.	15	TGTGCCAGCAGCTTCGGGGGGGCGGGGGACACTGAAGCTTTCTTT	CASSFGGAGDTEAFF
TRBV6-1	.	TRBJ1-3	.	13	TGTGCCAGCAGCGAGTCCTCTGGAAACACCATATATTTT	CASSESSGNTIYF
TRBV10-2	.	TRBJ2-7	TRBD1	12	TGCGCCAGCAGTGAGTCCAGGGGGAAGCAGTACTTC	CASSESRGKQYF
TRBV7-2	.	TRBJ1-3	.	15	TGTGCCAGCAGCCGAGGACTGTTCTCTGGAAACACCATATATTTT	CASSRGLFSGNTIYF
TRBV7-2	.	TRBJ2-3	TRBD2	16	TGTGCCAGCAGCCCCCGGACTAGCGGGCGTATAGATACGCAGTATTTT	CASSPRTSGRIDTQYF
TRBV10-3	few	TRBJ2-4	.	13	TGTGCCATCAGTGGGGGCCAGGTAAACATTCAGTACTTC	CAISGGQVNIQYF
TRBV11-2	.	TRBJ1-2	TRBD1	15	TGTGCCAGCAGCACCGGAGGACAGGGGGCGGGCGGCTACACCTTC	CASSTGGQGAGGYTF
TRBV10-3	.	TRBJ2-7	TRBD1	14	TGTGCCATCAGTGAGAAAGGACAGGGCTACGAGCAGTACTTC	CAISEKGQGYEQYF
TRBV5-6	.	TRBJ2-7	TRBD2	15	TGTGCCAGCAGCCCCCCGGGACTAGCTGGGTACGAGCAGTACTTC	CASSPPGLAGYEQYF
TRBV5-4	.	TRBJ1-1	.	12	TGTGCCAGCAGCTCCGGTTGGTCTGAAGCTTTCTTT	CASSSGWSEAFF
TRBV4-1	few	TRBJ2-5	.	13	TGCGCCAGCAGCCAAAACTTCTTGGAGACCCAGTACTTC	CASSQNFLETQYF
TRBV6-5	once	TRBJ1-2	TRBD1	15	TGTGCCAGCAGACCCCAGGGGGCGTCGAACTATGGCTACACCTTC	CASRPQGASNYGYTF
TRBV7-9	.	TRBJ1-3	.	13	TGTGCCAGCAGCCTAAGACAGGGAAACACCATATATTTT	CASSLRQGNTIYF
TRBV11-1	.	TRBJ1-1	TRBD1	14	TGTGCCAGCAGCCTCGGACAGGGCAACACTGAAGCTTTCTTT	CASSLGQGNTEAFF
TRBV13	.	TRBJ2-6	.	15	TGTGCCAGCAGCTCGGAGGGGAAAGGGGCCAACGTCCTGACTTTC	CASSSEGKGANVLTF
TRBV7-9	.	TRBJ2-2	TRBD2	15	TGTGCCAGCAGAACCGGGACTACCAACACCGGGGAGCTGTTTTTT	CASRTGTTNTGELFF
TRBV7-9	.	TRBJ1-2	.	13	TGTGCCAGCAGCTCCCGGGGGGCATATGGCTACACCTTC	CASSSRGAYGYTF
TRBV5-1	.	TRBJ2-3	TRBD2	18	TGCGCCAGCAGCTTGGGACTAGCGGGGATTACTAGCACAGATACGCAGTATTTT	CASSLGLAGITSTDTQYF
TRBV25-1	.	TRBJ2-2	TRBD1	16	TGTGCCAGCAGTGAGGGACAGGGGGCGGGCACCGGGGAGCTGTTTTTT	CASSEGQGAGTGELFF
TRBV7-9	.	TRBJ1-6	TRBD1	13	TGTGCCAGCAGTTTTACAGGGGTTACACCCCTCCACTTT	CASSFTGVTPLHF
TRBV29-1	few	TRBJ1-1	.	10	TGCAGCGTACGACAGCATGAAGCTTTCTTT	CSVRQHEAFF
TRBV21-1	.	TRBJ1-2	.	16	TGTGCCAGCAGCAAAGCCCGGGGGGCAGTCGGAAATGGCTACACCTTC	CASSKARGAVGNGYTF
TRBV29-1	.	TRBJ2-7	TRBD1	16	TGCAGCGTTGAAGAGTCCGACAGGGGGCTGGCCTACGAGCAGTACTTC	CSVEESDRGLAYEQYF
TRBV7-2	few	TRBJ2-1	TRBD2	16	TGTGCCAGCAGCTTTATCCAGGTAGCGGGGGAGGGTGAGCAGTTCTTC	CASSFIQVAGEGEQFF
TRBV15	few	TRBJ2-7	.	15	TGTGCCACCAGCAGAGACCGGGACTCATCCTACGAGCAGTACTTC	CATSRDRDSSYEQYF
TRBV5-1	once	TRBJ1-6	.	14	TGCGCCAGCAGCTTGGTCGACAATGATTCACCCCTCCACTTT	CASSLVDNDSPLHF
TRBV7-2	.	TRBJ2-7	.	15	TGTGCCAGCAGCTTCCCCGCGGGGGCCTCCTACGAGCAGTACTTC	CASSFPAGASYEQYF
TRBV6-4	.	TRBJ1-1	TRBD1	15	TGTGCCAGCAGTGACTCTCCGGACAGGGGCACTGAAGCTTTCTTT	CASSDSPDRGTEAFF
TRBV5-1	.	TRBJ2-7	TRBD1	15	TGCGCCAGCAGCTCGGGACAGGGGGGGAACTACGAGCAGTACTTC	CASSSGQGGNYEQYF
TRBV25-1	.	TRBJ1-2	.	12	TGTGCCAGCAGTGTAACCAGCTATGGCTACACCTTC	CASSVTSYGYTF
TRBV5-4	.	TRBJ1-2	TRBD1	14	TGTGCCAGCAGCGGACAGGGGCGCCTCTATGGCTACACCTTC	CASSGQGRLYGYTF
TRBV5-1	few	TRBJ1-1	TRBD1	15	TGCGCCAGCGGTCTCGGGACAGGGGGCGACACTGAAGCTTTCTTT	CASGLGTGGDTEAFF
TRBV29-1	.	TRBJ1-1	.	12	TGCAGCGCTCGTCCCGGGAACACTGAAGCTTTCTTT	CSARPGNTEAFF
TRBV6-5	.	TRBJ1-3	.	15	TGTGCCAGCAGCCCCGGCGGCAGCTCTGGAAACACCATATATTTT	CASSPGGSSGNTIYF
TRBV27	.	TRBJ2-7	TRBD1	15	TGTGCCAGCAGTTTGGGACAGGCCCTATCCTACGAGCAGTACTTC	CASSLGQALSYEQYF
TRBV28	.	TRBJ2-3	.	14	TGTGCCAGCAGTCCGCCGGGTAGGCAAGATACGCAGTATTTT	CASSPPGRQDTQYF
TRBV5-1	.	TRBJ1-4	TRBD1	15	TGCGCCAGCAGCTTGGCGGGACAGGGGGGGGAAAAACTGTTTTTT	CASSLAGQGGEKLFF